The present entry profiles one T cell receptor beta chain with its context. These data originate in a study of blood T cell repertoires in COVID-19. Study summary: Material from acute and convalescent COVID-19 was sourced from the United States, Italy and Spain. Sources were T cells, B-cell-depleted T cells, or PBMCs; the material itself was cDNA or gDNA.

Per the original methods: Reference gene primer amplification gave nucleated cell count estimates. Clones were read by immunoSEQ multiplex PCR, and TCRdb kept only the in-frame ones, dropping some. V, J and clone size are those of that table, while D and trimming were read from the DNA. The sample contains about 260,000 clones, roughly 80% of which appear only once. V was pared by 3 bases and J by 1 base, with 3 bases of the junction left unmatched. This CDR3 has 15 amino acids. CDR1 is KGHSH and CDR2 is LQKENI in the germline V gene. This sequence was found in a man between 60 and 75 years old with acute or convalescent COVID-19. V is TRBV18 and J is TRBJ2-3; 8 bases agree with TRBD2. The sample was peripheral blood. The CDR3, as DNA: TGTGCCAGCTCACCGGGACTAGTCGGCACAGATACGCAGTATTTT. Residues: CASSPGLVGTDTQYF.